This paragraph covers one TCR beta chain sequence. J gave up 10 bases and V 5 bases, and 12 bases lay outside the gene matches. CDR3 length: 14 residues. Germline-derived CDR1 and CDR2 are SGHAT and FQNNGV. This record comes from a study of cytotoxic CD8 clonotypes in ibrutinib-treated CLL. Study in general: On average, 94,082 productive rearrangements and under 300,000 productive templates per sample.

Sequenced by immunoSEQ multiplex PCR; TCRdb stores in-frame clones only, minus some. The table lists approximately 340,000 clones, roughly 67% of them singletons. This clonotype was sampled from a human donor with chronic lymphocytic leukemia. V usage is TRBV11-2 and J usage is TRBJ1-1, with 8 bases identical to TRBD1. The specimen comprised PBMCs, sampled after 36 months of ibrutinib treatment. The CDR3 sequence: CASSPRTGWRGAFF. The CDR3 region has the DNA TGTGCCAGCAGCCCCCGGACAGGGTGGCGTGGAGCTTTCTTT.